This T cell receptor (beta chain) was profiled in a study of blood T cell repertoires in COVID-19. This CDR3 is 15 amino acids long. Germline CDR1 and CDR2: MNHEY and SVGAGI. J lost 9 bases, V lost 6 bases, and 13 bases had no gene match. The repertoire was sequenced with immunoSEQ multiplex PCR; TCRdb's copy has only in-frame clones and lacks some. The table lists more than 95,000 clones, 75% to 95% of them singletons. The sequencing input was peripheral blood. This sequence joins TRBV6-5 and TRBJ2-1; 8 nucleotides match TRBD2. This receptor was obtained from a human donor in a cohort sampled during active COVID-19. The CDR3 region is CASSHGSGSNSEQFF. The DNA for the CDR3 is TGTGCCAGCAGCCACGGGAGCGGGAGTAATAGTGAGCAGTTCTTC.